This is a list of T cell receptor beta chains from one sample in a study of T-cell memory formation after mild COVID-19. MiXCR, applied by TCRdb to the 5' RACE reads, yields one record per CDR3 protein. The top ten clones hold around 5.1% of a sample with 110,000 or so distinct CDR3 sequences, 15% to 20% of them seen once. Input material: PBMCs or a T cell subset sorted from them (not recorded which). Receptor source: a man aged 18 to 30 who had mild COVID-19 (a few samples of this study predate the infection). Cell type and time point are not known. The CDR3 runs from the conserved cysteine through the conserved F or W. The D gene is left open where the match is weak. Size is omitted from some rows. Given values are once, few, many or a class for expanded clones.

D	size	V	J	CDR3	DNA
.	.	TRBV12-3/TRBV12-4	TRBJ1-2	CASSPRALANYGYTF	TGTGCCAGCAGCCCACGGGCGTTAGCTAACTATGGCTACACCTTC
.	few	TRBV18	TRBJ2-7	CASSPVVGTYEQYF	TGTGCCAGCTCACCAGTTGTAGGGACCTACGAGCAGTACTTC
.	.	TRBV3-1	TRBJ2-2	CASSSTRGTGELFF	TGTGCCAGCAGCAGTACTAGGGGCACCGGGGAGCTGTTTTTT
.	once	TRBV27	TRBJ1-1	CASSLFVGAGTEAFF	TGTGCCAGCAGTTTATTCGTGGGGGCAGGCACTGAAGCTTTCTTT
.	few	TRBV15	TRBJ1-2	CATSRDLQGGYGYTF	TGTGCCACCAGCAGAGATTTGCAGGGCGGCTATGGCTACACCTTC
.	few	TRBV18	TRBJ2-4	CASSPRVGQVQNIQYF	TGTGCCAGCTCCCCACGGGTCGGCCAGGTTCAAAACATTCAGTACTTC
.	.	TRBV20-1	TRBJ1-1	CSASRSMNTEAFF	TGCAGTGCTAGTCGATCAATGAACACTGAAGCTTTCTTT
TRBD1	few	TRBV6-2/TRBV6-3	TRBJ2-5	CASSDRQGRETQYF	TGTGCCAGCAGTGACAGACAGGGTCGGGAGACCCAGTACTTC
.	few	TRBV27	TRBJ1-2	CASSVSAADSRLYGYTF	TGTGCCAGCAGTGTTTCAGCAGCGGACAGCCGCTTGTATGGCTACACCTTC
.	.	TRBV12-3/TRBV12-4	TRBJ2-3	CATSTGQATDTQYF	TGTGCCACCTCCACCGGGCAAGCCACAGATACGCAGTATTTT
.	many	TRBV18	TRBJ2-3	CASSPTGADTQYF	TGTGCCAGCTCACCAACGGGGGCCGATACGCAGTATTTT
.	.	TRBV24-1	TRBJ1-2	CATSDGRLSYTF	TGTGCCACCAGTGATGGTCGCTTGAGCTACACCTTC
TRBD1	few	TRBV18	TRBJ2-7	CASSSQGAGYEQYF	TGTGCCAGCTCCTCGCAGGGGGCTGGCTACGAGCAGTACTTC
TRBD2	medium-sized	TRBV20-1	TRBJ2-1	CSARDQSGGANEQFF	TGCAGTGCTAGAGATCAGAGCGGGGGGGCCAATGAGCAGTTCTTC
TRBD1	.	TRBV15	TRBJ2-1	CATSRTGGYNEQFF	TGTGCCACCTCCAGGACAGGGGGGTACAATGAGCAGTTCTTC
.	.	TRBV2	TRBJ2-1	CASRKDPRQFF	TGTGCCAGCAGAAAAGACCCTCGACAGTTCTTC
TRBD1	.	TRBV5-1	TRBJ1-3	CASSPRDSGNTIYF	TGCGCCAGCAGCCCCAGGGACAGCGGAAACACCATATATTTT
.	few	TRBV14	TRBJ2-2	CASSQGQGTNTGELFF	TGTGCCAGCAGCCAAGGCCAGGGAACGAACACCGGGGAGCTGTTTTTT
TRBD1	few	TRBV4-3	TRBJ1-5	CASSQALDRNQPQHF	TGCGCCAGCAGCCAAGCTCTGGACAGGAATCAGCCCCAGCATTTT
.	few	TRBV12-3/TRBV12-4	TRBJ2-4	CASSDSLAKNIQYF	TGTGCCAGCAGCGACAGTCTAGCCAAAAACATTCAGTACTTC
.	.	TRBV6-2/TRBV6-3	TRBJ2-3	CASSYSPGLGTDTQYF	TGTGCCAGCAGTTACTCCCCCGGGCTGGGGACAGATACGCAGTATTTT
.	few	TRBV5-1	TRBJ2-2	CASSARSGELFF	TGCGCCAGCAGCGCCAGGTCCGGGGAGCTGTTTTTT
.	few	TRBV7-9	TRBJ1-2	CASSRGDLGYTF	TGTGCCAGCAGCAGGGGGGATTTGGGCTACACCTTC
TRBD1	few	TRBV12-5	TRBJ2-2	CASGLVLGGAGPGELFF	TGTGCTAGTGGTTTGGTACTAGGGGGCGCCGGACCCGGGGAGCTGTTTTTT
TRBD1	.	TRBV7-2	TRBJ1-5	CASSGDRVNQPQHF	TGTGCCAGCAGCGGGGACAGGGTTAATCAGCCCCAGCATTTT
TRBD1	few	TRBV4-1	TRBJ1-6	CASSQASTGRNSPLHF	TGCGCCAGCAGCCAAGCGTCGACAGGGCGGAATTCACCCCTCCACTTT
TRBD1	.	TRBV12-3/TRBV12-4	TRBJ1-2	CASSLDSGQNYGYTF	TGTGCCAGCAGTCTCGACTCGGGACAGAACTATGGCTACACCTTC
.	.	TRBV25-1	TRBJ1-1	CASSELRVAFF	TGTGCCAGCAGTGAGCTTCGGGTAGCTTTCTTT
.	many	TRBV7-2	TRBJ2-5	CASSLTGPGETQYF	TGTGCCAGCAGCTTAACGGGGCCGGGGGAGACCCAGTACTTC
.	.	TRBV4-1	TRBJ1-3	CASSQPLGSSGNTIYF	TGCGCCAGCAGCCAACCCCTCGGGAGCTCTGGAAACACCATATATTTT
.	few	TRBV7-2	TRBJ2-7	CASRSDPSNYEQYF	TGTGCCAGCAGATCGGATCCCAGCAACTACGAGCAGTACTTC
.	once	TRBV28	TRBJ1-2	CASAGVKNYGYTF	TGTGCCAGCGCGGGAGTCAAGAACTATGGCTACACCTTC
TRBD2	.	TRBV6-2/TRBV6-3	TRBJ2-1	CASTLGGSSYNEQFF	TGTGCCAGCACCCTAGGCGGGAGCTCCTACAATGAGCAGTTCTTC
.	few	TRBV11-2	TRBJ2-5	CASSLEQGPFATQYF	TGTGCCAGCAGCTTAGAGCAGGGACCTTTCGCGACCCAGTACTTC
.	few	TRBV6-4	TRBJ1-2	CASRTLGGSYTF	TGTGCCAGCAGGACCCTAGGGGGGAGCTACACCTTC
.	.	TRBV7-7	TRBJ2-5	CASSLISDQETQYF	TGTGCTAGCAGCTTAATATCAGACCAAGAGACCCAGTACTTC
.	.	TRBV12-3/TRBV12-4	TRBJ1-5	CASSFVNQPQHF	TGTGCCAGCAGTTTCGTCAATCAGCCCCAGCATTTT